This entry features one TCR beta chain sequence. The record originates from a study of blood T cell repertoires in COVID-19. The wider study: COVID-19 samples from acute and convalescent phases originated in the United States, Italy and Spain.

The CDR3 totals 15 residues. V gave up 0 bases and J gave up 7 bases, with 15 bases separating them. The germline V gene encodes CDR1 MNHEY and CDR2 SVGAGI. Participants were placed into cohorts based on the clinical history they reported. During the 2 weeks before they entered the study, exposed participants had met someone with a PCR-confirmed or clinician-diagnosed COVID-19 case. Assay used: immunoSEQ multiplex PCR; TCRdb lists only in-frame clones, some missing. The sample records approximately 400,000 clones, roughly 90% being singletons. This rearrangement joins TRBV6-5 to TRBJ1-2; a possible D gene is TRBD1 (6 bases). The specimen was PBMCs or T cells enriched from blood (not recorded which). This receptor was taken from a woman between 40 and 55 years old who had been exposed to COVID-19. CDR3 in amino acids: CASSYSGQGSGGYTF. The DNA for the CDR3 is TGTGCCAGCAGTTACTCTGGGCAGGGGTCAGGTGGCTACACCTTC.